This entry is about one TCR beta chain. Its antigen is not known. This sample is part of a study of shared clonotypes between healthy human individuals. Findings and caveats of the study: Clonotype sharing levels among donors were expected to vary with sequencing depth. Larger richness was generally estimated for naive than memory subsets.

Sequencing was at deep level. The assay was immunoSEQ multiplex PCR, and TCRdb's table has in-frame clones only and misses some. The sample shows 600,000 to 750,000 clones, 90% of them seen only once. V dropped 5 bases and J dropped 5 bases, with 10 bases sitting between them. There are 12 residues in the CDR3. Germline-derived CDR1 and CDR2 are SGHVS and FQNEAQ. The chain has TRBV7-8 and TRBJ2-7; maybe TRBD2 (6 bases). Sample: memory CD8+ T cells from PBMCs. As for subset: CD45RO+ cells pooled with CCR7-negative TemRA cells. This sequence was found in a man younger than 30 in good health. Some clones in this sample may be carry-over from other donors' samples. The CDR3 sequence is CASSLGGDEQYF. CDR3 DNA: TGTGCCAGCAGCCTAGGAGGGGACGAGCAGTACTTC.